The rows below give T cell receptor beta chains drawn from one sample of a study of blood T cell repertoires in COVID-19. TCRdb keeps only in-frame clones here, not all; method: immunoSEQ multiplex PCR. The sample lists 200,000 to 250,000 clones, over 80% occurring once. Sequencing was done on a sample of peripheral blood. These receptors all stem from a woman in her 30s with COVID-19, enrolled during active disease. CDR3s include the opening cysteine and the closing phenylalanine or tryptophan. A D gene is named only where the DNA matches it firmly. Clone size is given for some rows only: seen once, a few or many times, or a class if the clone is expanded.

D gene,clone size,V gene,CDR3 length,J gene,CDR3 DNA,CDR3 protein
NA,NA,TRBV5-1,15,TRBJ1-1,TGCGCCAGCAGCTTGGACGGGGTGATGAACACTGAAGCTTTCTTT,CASSLDGVMNTEAFF
NA,NA,TRBV15,13,TRBJ1-1,TGTGCCACCAGAGAGACATTGCCCACTGAAGCTTTCTTT,CATRETLPTEAFF
NA,NA,TRBV9,16,TRBJ1-3,TGTGCCAGCAGCGGCCAGATGGGGAGCTCTGGAAACACCATATATTTT,CASSGQMGSSGNTIYF
TRBD2,NA,TRBV5-5,16,TRBJ2-7,TGTGCCAGCAGCTTGCGCCGGGGACTAGCATCCTACGAGCAGTACTTC,CASSLRRGLASYEQYF
TRBD2,NA,TRBV5-1,16,TRBJ2-3,TGCGCCAGCAGCACCCGAACTAGCGGGGGAGGGGATACGCAGTATTTT,CASSTRTSGGGDTQYF
NA,NA,TRBV13,16,TRBJ1-1,TGTGCCAGCAGCTTAAATATCCGGACACCGAACACTGAAGCTTTCTTT,CASSLNIRTPNTEAFF
NA,NA,TRBV9,13,TRBJ1-3,TGTGCCAGCAGCGTTGGACAGGGAAACACCATATATTTT,CASSVGQGNTIYF
NA,NA,TRBV27,15,TRBJ1-4,TGTGCCAGCAGTTCCTGGGGGGGGAGAAATGAAAAACTGTTTTTT,CASSSWGGRNEKLFF
NA,NA,TRBV9,14,TRBJ2-5,TGTGCCAGCAGCGCCGGGGGGCCGGGGGAGACCCAGTACTTC,CASSAGGPGETQYF
NA,few,TRBV9,13,TRBJ1-2,TGTGCCAGCAGCCAAATACAGGGCTATGGCTACACCTTC,CASSQIQGYGYTF
NA,NA,TRBV2,15,TRBJ2-7,TGTGCCAGCAGGGTTGACAGGAACAAGAGCTACGAGCAGTACTTC,CASRVDRNKSYEQYF
TRBD2,NA,TRBV18,16,TRBJ2-3,TGTGCCAGCTCACCCGGGACTAGCGGGTTCACAGATACGCAGTATTTT,CASSPGTSGFTDTQYF
NA,NA,TRBV28,15,TRBJ2-3,TGTGCCAGCAGCCCCCCCCGCCAGGGCACAGATACGCAGTATTTT,CASSPPRQGTDTQYF
TRBD1,NA,TRBV9,14,TRBJ1-1,TGTGCCAGCAGCGCACAGGGGCTGAACACTGAAGCTTTCTTT,CASSAQGLNTEAFF
TRBD2,few,TRBV6-1,16,TRBJ2-2,TGTGCCAGCAGTGGTAGCGGGGGGGCCGGAACCGGGGAGCTGTTTTTT,CASSGSGGAGTGELFF
TRBD1,NA,TRBV6-2/TRBV6-3,15,TRBJ1-5,TGTGCCAGCAGTTACACGTGGACAGGGGCGCAGCCCCAGCATTTT,CASSYTWTGAQPQHF
NA,NA,TRBV28,13,TRBJ2-5,TGTGCCAGCGGGACTGAGTACCAAGAGACCCAGTACTTC,CASGTEYQETQYF
NA,NA,TRBV5-1,14,TRBJ2-5,TGCGCCAGCAGCTTGGCTGCGGGGCAAGAGACCCAGTACTTC,CASSLAAGQETQYF
TRBD1,few,TRBV19,13,TRBJ2-5,TGTGCCAGTAGTCCTCAGGGGGAGGAGACCCAGTACTTC,CASSPQGEETQYF
TRBD1,NA,TRBV19,18,TRBJ1-5,TGTGCCAGTAGTCCCCACCGCCGGGACAGCTACCCGGAAAGGCCCCAGCATTTT,CASSPHRRDSYPERPQHF
NA,NA,TRBV19,14,TRBJ1-5,TGTGCCAGTAGTATAGGGCAGGTGTACCAGCCCCAGCATTTT,CASSIGQVYQPQHF
NA,NA,TRBV5-4,14,TRBJ1-2,TGTGCCAGCAGCTTGGAACAGGGATTACATGGCTACACCTTC,CASSLEQGLHGYTF
NA,NA,TRBV28,15,TRBJ2-1,TGTGCCAGCAGTTTATTATATGGGCAGGGGAATGAGCAGTTCTTC,CASSLLYGQGNEQFF
TRBD2,NA,TRBV18,16,TRBJ2-7,TGTGCCAGCTCATCGACGGGACTAGCGGGGTCCTACGAGCAGTACTTC,CASSSTGLAGSYEQYF
TRBD2,NA,TRBV4-3,16,TRBJ2-5,TGCGCCAGCAGCCAATTGCAGCGGGAGGGTCAAGAGACCCAGTACTTC,CASSQLQREGQETQYF
NA,NA,TRBV11-1,13,TRBJ2-7,TGTGCCAGCAGCCGGGATTATTCCTACGAGCAGTACTTC,CASSRDYSYEQYF
TRBD1,NA,TRBV5-4,15,TRBJ1-2,TGTGCCAGCAGCGGAAGGACAGGGGGACGAGATGGCTACACCTTC,CASSGRTGGRDGYTF
TRBD2,NA,TRBV7-2,16,TRBJ2-3,TGTGCCAGCAGCTTTCAGACTAGCGTCAGCACAGATACGCAGTATTTT,CASSFQTSVSTDTQYF
TRBD2,NA,TRBV5-5,15,TRBJ2-7,TGTGCCAGCAGCTTGGCCGGGACTAGGTTATACGAGCAGTACTTC,CASSLAGTRLYEQYF
TRBD2,NA,TRBV11-2,14,TRBJ2-4,TGTGCCAGCAGCCACACTAGCGGGGTTGGAATTCAGTACTTC,CASSHTSGVGIQYF
TRBD1,NA,TRBV13,14,TRBJ1-6,TGTGCCAGCAGGGCCGGGACAGGGAATTCACCCCTCCACTTT,CASRAGTGNSPLHF
NA,NA,TRBV29-1,15,TRBJ1-3,TGCAGCGTTGGGGAGGGGCTGAGCTCTGGAAACACCATATATTTT,CSVGEGLSSGNTIYF
TRBD2,NA,TRBV3-1/TRBV3-2,15,TRBJ2-1,TGTGCCAGCAGCCAAGAACTAGCGGAATACAATGAGCAGTTCTTC,CASSQELAEYNEQFF
NA,NA,TRBV29-1,12,TRBJ2-5,TGCAGCGTTGCCCCCCCGGGGGAGACCCAGTACTTC,CSVAPPGETQYF
TRBD1,NA,TRBV7-9,13,TRBJ2-5,TGTGCCAGCACCCGGACAGGGTCAGAGACCCAGTACTTC,CASTRTGSETQYF
TRBD1,NA,TRBV18,19,TRBJ2-1,TGTGCCAGCTCACTAGGGACAGGGGGCGTTTTAGCCATCTACAATGAGCAGTTCTTC,CASSLGTGGVLAIYNEQFF
TRBD1,NA,TRBV11-2,14,TRBJ2-7,TGTGCCAGCAGCCCGGGGACAGGGGCGTACGAGCAGTACTTC,CASSPGTGAYEQYF
NA,NA,TRBV3-1/TRBV3-2,13,TRBJ1-1,TGTGCCAGCTCACTCAGGGAAAACACTGAAGCTTTCTTT,CASSLRENTEAFF
TRBD2,NA,TRBV11-3,20,TRBJ2-3,TGTGCCAGCAGCTTAGGAGATCGGCTAGCGGGGGGCCCTAGCACAGATACGCAGTATTTT,CASSLGDRLAGGPSTDTQYF
NA,NA,TRBV3-1/TRBV3-2,14,TRBJ1-2,TGTGCCACTACTAGAGGGGGGGCTGACTATGGCTACACCTTC,CATTRGGADYGYTF
NA,NA,TRBV4-3,15,TRBJ2-7,TGCGCCAGCAGCCAAGATCCCGTGTTACGCGACGAGCAGTACTTC,CASSQDPVLRDEQYF
TRBD2,NA,TRBV4-3,14,TRBJ2-5,TGCGCCAGCAGCCAAGACTCCGCTAGCGGGAGGACGTACTTC,CASSQDSASGRTYF